The 2 T cell receptor beta chains below all came from one sample that was sequenced in a study of blood T cells in healthy people across ages. A second PCR of roughly 6 to 12 cycles used a sample-barcoded 5' primer and a J-beta primer mix. Using its own MiXCR run on the 5' RACE reads, TCRdb lists one record per CDR3 protein. This table holds hundreds of thousands of distinct CDR3 sequences, around a quarter found once. These data also featured in a second study, about T cells of mothers and their children.

Input material: blood. The receptors originated from a boy aged 10-17 years in good health.

The table lists this clonotype with a few counts. This rearrangement joins TRBV28 to TRBJ1-1, with 8 bases that match TRBD1. Germline CDR1 is MDHEN and CDR2 is SYDVKM. The V gene end was trimmed by 7 bases and the J gene end by 4 bases; junction bases not matched to a gene: 11. The CDR3 loop spans 15 amino acids. Here the CDR3 reads CASTKPGQGGTEAFF. The CDR3, as DNA: TGTGCCAGCACCAAACCAGGACAGGGCGGCACTGAAGCTTTCTTT.

V and J are TRBV20-1 and TRBJ2-7; 9 bases are a match to TRBD1. Trimming at V came to 4 bases and at J to 5 bases, leaving 6 bases not matched to a gene. The CDR3 runs to 13 residues. Germline CDR1 reads DFQATT; CDR2 reads SNEGSKA (reference sequence). CDR3 DNA: TGCAGTGCTACCGGACAGGGGACCGACGAGCAGTACTTC. As protein: CSATGQGTDEQYF.